A selection of T cell receptor beta chains follows, all from one sample in a study of T cell repertoires in cytomegalovirus infection. MiXCR, applied by TCRdb to the reads, yields one record per CDR3 protein. The sample records 150,000 to 200,000 distinct CDR3 sequences, 28% being singletons. Sample: PBMCs. These receptors all stem from a human donor in good health (CMV status not recorded). Some clones in this sample may be carry-over from other donors' samples. The CDR3 runs from the conserved cysteine through the conserved F or W. D genes are given only for firm matches. Clone sizes are given selectively: once, few, many, or a class where the clone is expanded.

clone size	D gene	J gene	V gene	CDR3 DNA	CDR3 protein
-	TRBD1	TRBJ1-4	TRBV2	TGTGCCAGCAGTGAGGTCGACAGGGGAGCTAATGAAAAACTGTTTTTT	CASSEVDRGANEKLFF
few	-	TRBJ1-2	TRBV29-1	TGCAGCGTTGACAGGGAGGGGGTCAATGGCTACACCTTC	CSVDREGVNGYTF
few	TRBD2	TRBJ2-1	TRBV6-1	TGTGCCAGCAAGTCTAGCGGGGGGATCCCTATGGATGAGCAGTTCTTC	CASKSSGGIPMDEQFF
many	TRBD1	TRBJ2-1	TRBV6-1	TGTGCCAGCAGTGGGAGACAGGGATTGAGGGAGCAGTTCTTC	CASSGRQGLREQFF
-	TRBD1	TRBJ2-1	TRBV12-3/TRBV12-4	TGTGCCAGCAGTTTCCGGGACAGGGACAATGAGCAGTTCTTC	CASSFRDRDNEQFF
few	TRBD1	TRBJ1-2	TRBV12-3/TRBV12-4	TGTGCCAGCAGGCAGGGGGCAGTTGGATATGGCTACACCTTC	CASRQGAVGYGYTF
few	-	TRBJ1-1	TRBV12-3/TRBV12-4	TGTGCCAGCAGTTTATCCCCGGGACTAGGGAACACTGAAGCTTTCTTT	CASSLSPGLGNTEAFF
-	TRBD2	TRBJ2-5	TRBV12-3/TRBV12-4	TGTGCCAGCAGGACTAGCGGGGGTGAGGAGACCCAGTACTTC	CASRTSGGEETQYF
many	-	TRBJ1-1	TRBV7-9	TGTGCCAGCAGCCGCTTTCTAGCAGAGAACACTGAAGCTTTCTTT	CASSRFLAENTEAFF
many	TRBD1	TRBJ1-6	TRBV11-2	TGTGCCAGCAGCCTCCGGGACAGGGCCTCACCCCTCCACTTT	CASSLRDRASPLHF
few	-	TRBJ1-4	TRBV7-6	TGTGCCAGCACCAGCGGTGGGGTAAAACTGTTTTTT	CASTSGGVKLFF
-	-	TRBJ2-3	TRBV11-2	TGTGCCATCAGCTTAGGCTCCCACACAGATACGCAGTATTTT	CAISLGSHTDTQYF
-	-	TRBJ2-5	TRBV15	TGTGCCTCTGGAACGAGGACAATCGGGCAAGAGACCCAGTACTTC	CASGTRTIGQETQYF
few	TRBD2	TRBJ2-7	TRBV20-1	TGCAGTGCTAGAGGGATAGCGGGAATCTACGAGCAGTACTTC	CSARGIAGIYEQYF
-	-	TRBJ1-2	TRBV7-2	TGTGCCAGCAGCCCCCGGAGAGGCGTGAGGGGCTACACCTTC	CASSPRRGVRGYTF
many	-	TRBJ1-1	TRBV7-2	TGTGCCAGCAGCTTAAGGGCGCAAGACTCGTGGGGCACTGAAGCTTTCTTT	CASSLRAQDSWGTEAFF
-	-	TRBJ1-5	TRBV3-1	TGTGCCAGCAGCCAAGATGCGACCCAGCCCCAGCATTTT	CASSQDATQPQHF
few	TRBD1	TRBJ1-5	TRBV7-8	TGTGCCAGCAGTTGGACAGGATTAAATCAGCCCCAGCATTTT	CASSWTGLNQPQHF
-	-	TRBJ2-5	TRBV5-6	TGTGCCAGCAGCCTGCGGCCGTTGAGAGAGACCCAGTACTTC	CASSLRPLRETQYF
-	TRBD1	TRBJ1-4	TRBV6-2/TRBV6-3	TGTGCCAGCAGTTCCCGGGACAGCTACGAAAAACTGTTTTTT	CASSSRDSYEKLFF
-	TRBD1	TRBJ1-1	TRBV19	TGTGCCAGTAAGACAGGGGTGAGGACTGAAGCTTTCTTT	CASKTGVRTEAFF
-	TRBD1	TRBJ1-4	TRBV20-1	TGCAGTGCTTTCCGACAGGGAATAAAGGAAAAACTGTTTTTT	CSAFRQGIKEKLFF
-	-	TRBJ1-1	TRBV18	TGTGCCAGCTCACTGGACACCTCGAACACTGAAGCTTGCTTT	CASSLDTSNTEACF
few	-	TRBJ1-1	TRBV4-3	TGCGCCAGCAGCCAAGATCGGATAGGGAGAACTGAAGCTTTCTTT	CASSQDRIGRTEAFF
-	TRBD2	TRBJ2-3	TRBV7-8	TGTGCCAGCAGCGGGACTAGCCGGGGGGTGGATACGCAGTATTTT	CASSGTSRGVDTQYF
-	TRBD2	TRBJ2-7	TRBV7-3	TGTGCCAGCAGCCCCGGGACTAGCGGGGGACCCTACGAGCAGTACTTC	CASSPGTSGGPYEQYF
once	-	TRBJ1-5	TRBV5-6	TGTGCCAGCAGCTTTTGGGACGGAGATAGCAATCAGCCCCAGCATTTT	CASSFWDGDSNQPQHF
once	TRBD1	TRBJ2-5	TRBV5-1	TGCGCCAGCAGCCGGTCGGGACAGACGGAGACCCAGTACTTC	CASSRSGQTETQYF
-	-	TRBJ1-1	TRBV19	TGTGCCAGTAGCCCGATGGGGGAGCGGGGGAACACTGAAGCTTTCTTT	CASSPMGERGNTEAFF
few	-	TRBJ2-5	TRBV19	TGTGCCAGTAGTATTGGACAGATACGGCCCTTTCAAGAGACCCAGTACTTC	CASSIGQIRPFQETQYF
many	TRBD2	TRBJ2-1	TRBV7-2	TGTGCCAGCAGTTATACCCTCGGGACTAGCGGGTTTGATGAGCAGTTCTTC	CASSYTLGTSGFDEQFF
few	TRBD2	TRBJ2-5	TRBV7-3	TGTGCCAGCAGCCGGACTAGCGGGGAGACCCAGTACTTC	CASSRTSGETQYF
-	-	TRBJ2-1	TRBV18	TGTGCCAGCTCCCTATCCCCAGGGAGGAATGAGCAGTTCTTC	CASSLSPGRNEQFF
few	TRBD2	TRBJ2-1	TRBV4-1	TGTGCCAGCAGGGAAGCGGGGGAGTCCTACAATGAGCAGTTCTTC	CASREAGESYNEQFF
-	TRBD1	TRBJ2-5	TRBV28	TGTGCCAGTTCCTCCGGGACAGGAGAGGGAGAGACCCAGTACTTC	CASSSGTGEGETQYF
few	-	TRBJ1-4	TRBV6-1	TGTGCCAGCCAGGCTGCAACTAATGAAAAACTGTTTTTT	CASQAATNEKLFF
few	TRBD1	TRBJ2-7	TRBV2	TGTGCCAGCAGTGCGTCTGACAGGGTTAGCTCCTACGAGCAGTACTTC	CASSASDRVSSYEQYF
-	-	TRBJ2-7	TRBV15	TGTGCCACCAGCAGAGATGCGGGACACTTCTACGAGCAGTACTTC	CATSRDAGHFYEQYF
few	-	TRBJ1-5	TRBV5-7	TGTGCCAGCAGCTCATCGCAGCCCCAGCATTTT	CASSSSQPQHF
few	TRBD1	TRBJ2-4	TRBV6-2/TRBV6-3	TGTGCCAGCACCCTCTCCGGGACAGGGGTTTTGAACATTCAGTACTTC	CASTLSGTGVLNIQYF
-	-	TRBJ1-4	TRBV7-2	TGTGCCAGCAGCCCCCTCGGGCGGGGGGAAAAACTGTTTTTT	CASSPLGRGEKLFF
few	-	TRBJ1-1	TRBV12-3/TRBV12-4	TGTGCCAGCAGCGCCGGGACCCAGCTTATTGAAGCTTTCTTT	CASSAGTQLIEAFF
few	TRBD2	TRBJ2-1	TRBV7-8	TGTGCCAGCAGCTGGGGACTAGCGGGGAATGAGCAGTTCTTC	CASSWGLAGNEQFF
once	TRBD1	TRBJ2-7	TRBV10-3	TGTGCCATCAGCGGGACAGGGGGCTGGGAGCAGTACTTC	CAISGTGGWEQYF